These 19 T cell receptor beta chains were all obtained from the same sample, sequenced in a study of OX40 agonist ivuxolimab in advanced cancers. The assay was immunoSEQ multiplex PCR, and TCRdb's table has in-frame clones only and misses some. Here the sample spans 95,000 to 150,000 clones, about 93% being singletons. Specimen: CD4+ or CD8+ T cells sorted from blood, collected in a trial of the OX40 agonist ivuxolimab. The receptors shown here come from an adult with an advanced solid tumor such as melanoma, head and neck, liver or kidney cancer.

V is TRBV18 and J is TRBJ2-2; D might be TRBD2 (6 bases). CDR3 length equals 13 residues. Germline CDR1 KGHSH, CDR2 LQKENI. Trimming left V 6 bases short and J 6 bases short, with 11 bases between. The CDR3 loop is CASSPTGAGELFF. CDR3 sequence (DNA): TGTGCCAGCTCCCCCACGGGGGCCGGGGAGCTGTTTTTT.

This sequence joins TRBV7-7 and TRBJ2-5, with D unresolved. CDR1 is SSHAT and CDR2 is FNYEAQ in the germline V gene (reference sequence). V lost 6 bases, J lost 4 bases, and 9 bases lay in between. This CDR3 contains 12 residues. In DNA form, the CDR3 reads TGTGCCAGCAGGAACTCCGGAGAGACCCAGTACTTC. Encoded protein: CASRNSGETQYF.

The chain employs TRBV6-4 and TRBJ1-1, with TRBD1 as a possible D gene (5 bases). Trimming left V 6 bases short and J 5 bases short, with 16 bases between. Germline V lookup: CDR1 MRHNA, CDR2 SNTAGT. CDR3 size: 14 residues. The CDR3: CASRPSGGRTEAFF. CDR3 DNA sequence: TGTGCCAGCAGACCTTCGGGGGGAAGGACTGAAGCTTTCTTT.

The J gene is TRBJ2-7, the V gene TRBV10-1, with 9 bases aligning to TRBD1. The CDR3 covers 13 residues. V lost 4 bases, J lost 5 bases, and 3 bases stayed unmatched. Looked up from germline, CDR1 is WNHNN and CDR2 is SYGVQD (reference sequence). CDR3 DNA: TGCGCCAGCAGTGGGGACAGGGCCCACGAGCAGTACTTC. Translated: CASSGDRAHEQYF.

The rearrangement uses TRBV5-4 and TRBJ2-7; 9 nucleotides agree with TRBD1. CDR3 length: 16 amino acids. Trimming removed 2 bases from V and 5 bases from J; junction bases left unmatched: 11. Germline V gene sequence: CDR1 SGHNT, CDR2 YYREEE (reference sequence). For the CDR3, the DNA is TGTGCCAGCAGCTTAGCCCAGGGGACAGGGATCCACGAGCAGTACTTC. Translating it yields CASSLAQGTGIHEQYF.

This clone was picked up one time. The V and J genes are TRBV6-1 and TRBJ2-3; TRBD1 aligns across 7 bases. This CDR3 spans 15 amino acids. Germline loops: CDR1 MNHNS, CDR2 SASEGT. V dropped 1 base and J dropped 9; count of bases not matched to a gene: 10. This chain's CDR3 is CASSEVGTDLGTQYF. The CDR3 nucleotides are TGTGCCAGCAGTGAAGTAGGGACAGATTTAGGGACGCAGTATTTT.

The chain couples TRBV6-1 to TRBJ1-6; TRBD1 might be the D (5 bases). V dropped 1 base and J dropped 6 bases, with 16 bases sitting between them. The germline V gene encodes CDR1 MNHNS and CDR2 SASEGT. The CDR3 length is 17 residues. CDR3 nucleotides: TGTGCCAGCAGTGAAGATGCAGGGTGGGTCTCTAATTCACCCCTCCACTTT. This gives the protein CASSEDAGWVSNSPLHF.

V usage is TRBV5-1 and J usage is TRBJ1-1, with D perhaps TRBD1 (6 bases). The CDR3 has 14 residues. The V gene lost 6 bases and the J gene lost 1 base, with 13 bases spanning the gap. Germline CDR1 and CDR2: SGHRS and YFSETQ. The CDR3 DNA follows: TGCGCCAGCAACCCCACGGGGGCGAACACTGAAGCTTTCTTT. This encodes CASNPTGANTEAFF.

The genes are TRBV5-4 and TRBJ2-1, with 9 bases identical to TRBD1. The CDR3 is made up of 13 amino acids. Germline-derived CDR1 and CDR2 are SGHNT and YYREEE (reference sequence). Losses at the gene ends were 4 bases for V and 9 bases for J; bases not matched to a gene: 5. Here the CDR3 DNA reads TGTGCCAGCAGCAGGGACAGGGCAGCTGAGCAGTTCTTC. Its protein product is CASSRDRAAEQFF.

CDR3 sequence: CASSFPTQGSTKTQYF. The CDR3 DNA is TGTGCCAGCAGCTTCCCAACCCAGGGGTCGACAAAGACCCAGTACTTC. The chain couples TRBV7-2 to TRBJ2-5; tentative D call: TRBD1 (6 bases). The germline V gene encodes CDR1 SGHTA and CDR2 FQGNSA. This CDR3 comprises 16 residues. The V end was cut by 3 bases, the J end by 6 bases, with 20 bases between. The whole variable domain, filled in from reference TRBV7-2 and TRBJ2-5, reads GAGVSQSPSNKVTEKGKDVELRCDPISGHTALYWYRQSLGQGLEFLIYFQGNSAPDKSGLPSDRFSAERTGGSVSTLTIQRTQQEDSAVYLCASSFPTQGSTKTQYFGPGTRLLVL.

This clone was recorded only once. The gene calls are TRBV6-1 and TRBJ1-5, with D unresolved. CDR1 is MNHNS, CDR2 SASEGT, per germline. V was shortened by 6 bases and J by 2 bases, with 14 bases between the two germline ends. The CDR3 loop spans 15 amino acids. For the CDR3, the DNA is TGTGCCAGCAGCGGAACGGTTTTCGGCAATCAGCCCCAGCATTTT. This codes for CASSGTVFGNQPQHF.

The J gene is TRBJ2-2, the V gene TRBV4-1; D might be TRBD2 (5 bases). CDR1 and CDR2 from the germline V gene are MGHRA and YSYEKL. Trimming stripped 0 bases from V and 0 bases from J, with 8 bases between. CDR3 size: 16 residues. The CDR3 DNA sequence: TGCGCCAGCAGCCAAGAGAGGGCAGCGAACACCGGGGAGCTGTTTTTT. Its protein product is CASSQERAANTGELFF.

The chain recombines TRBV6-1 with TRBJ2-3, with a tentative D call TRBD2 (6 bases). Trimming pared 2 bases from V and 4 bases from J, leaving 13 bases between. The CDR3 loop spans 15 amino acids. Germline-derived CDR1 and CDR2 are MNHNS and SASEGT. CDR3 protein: CASSETASAADTQYF. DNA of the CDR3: TGTGCCAGCAGTGAAACGGCTAGCGCGGCAGATACGCAGTATTTT.

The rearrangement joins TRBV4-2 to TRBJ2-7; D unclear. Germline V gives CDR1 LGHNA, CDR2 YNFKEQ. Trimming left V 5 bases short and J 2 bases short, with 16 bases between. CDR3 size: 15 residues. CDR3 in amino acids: CASSSSGTPAYEQYF. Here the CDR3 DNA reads TGTGCCAGCAGCTCATCCGGAACCCCTGCCTACGAGCAGTACTTC.

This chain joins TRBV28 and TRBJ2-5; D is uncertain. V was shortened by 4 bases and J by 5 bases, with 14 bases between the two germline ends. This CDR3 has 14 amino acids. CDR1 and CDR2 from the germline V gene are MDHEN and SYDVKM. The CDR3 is CASSSHGIAETQYF. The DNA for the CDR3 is TGTGCCAGCAGTTCACACGGAATCGCGGAGACCCAGTACTTC.

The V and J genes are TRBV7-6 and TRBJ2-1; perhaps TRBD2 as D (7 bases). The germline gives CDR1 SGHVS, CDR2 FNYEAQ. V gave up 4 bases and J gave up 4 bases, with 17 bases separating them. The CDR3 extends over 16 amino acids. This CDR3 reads CASSSTSGGRYNEQFF. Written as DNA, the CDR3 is TGTGCCAGCAGCTCCACTTCGGGGGGCAGATACAATGAGCAGTTCTTC.

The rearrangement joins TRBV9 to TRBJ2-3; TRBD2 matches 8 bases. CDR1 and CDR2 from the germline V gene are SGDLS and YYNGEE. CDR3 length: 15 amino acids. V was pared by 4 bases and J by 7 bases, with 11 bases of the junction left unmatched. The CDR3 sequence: CASSLSGSTTNTQYF. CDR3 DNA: TGTGCCAGCAGCCTGAGCGGGAGTACAACAAATACGCAGTATTTT.

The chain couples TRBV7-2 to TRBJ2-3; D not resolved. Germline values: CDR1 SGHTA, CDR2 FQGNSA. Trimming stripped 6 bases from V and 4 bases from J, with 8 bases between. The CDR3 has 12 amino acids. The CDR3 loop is CASRPGSDTQYF. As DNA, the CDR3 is TGTGCCAGCAGACCCGGATCAGATACGCAGTATTTT.

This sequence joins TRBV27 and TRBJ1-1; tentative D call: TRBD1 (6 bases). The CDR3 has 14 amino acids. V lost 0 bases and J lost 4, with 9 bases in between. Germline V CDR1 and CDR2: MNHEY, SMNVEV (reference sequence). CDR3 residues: CASSLSGQLTEAFF. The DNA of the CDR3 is TGTGCCAGCAGTTTATCTGGACAGCTCACTGAAGCTTTCTTT.